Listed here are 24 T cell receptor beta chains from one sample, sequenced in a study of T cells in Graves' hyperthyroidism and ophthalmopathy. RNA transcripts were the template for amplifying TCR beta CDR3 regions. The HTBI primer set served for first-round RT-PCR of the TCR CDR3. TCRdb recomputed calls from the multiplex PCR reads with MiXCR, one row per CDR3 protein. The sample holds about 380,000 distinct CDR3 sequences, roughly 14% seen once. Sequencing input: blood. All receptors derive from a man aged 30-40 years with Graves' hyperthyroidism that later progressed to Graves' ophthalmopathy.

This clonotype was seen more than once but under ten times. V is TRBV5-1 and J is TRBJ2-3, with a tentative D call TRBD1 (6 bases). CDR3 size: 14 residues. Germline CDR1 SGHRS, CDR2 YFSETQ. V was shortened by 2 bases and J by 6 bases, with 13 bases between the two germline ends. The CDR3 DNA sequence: TGCGCCAGCAGCTTCACCTCAGGGGTGGATACGCAGTATTTT. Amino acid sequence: CASSFTSGVDTQYF.

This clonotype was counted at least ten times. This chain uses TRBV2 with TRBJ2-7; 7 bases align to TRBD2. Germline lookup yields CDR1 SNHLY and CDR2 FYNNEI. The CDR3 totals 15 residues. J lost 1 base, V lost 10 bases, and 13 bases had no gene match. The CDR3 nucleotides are TGTGCCACCATCGAAGTGAGCGGGGTGTCCTACGAGCAGTACTTC. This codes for CATIEVSGVSYEQYF.

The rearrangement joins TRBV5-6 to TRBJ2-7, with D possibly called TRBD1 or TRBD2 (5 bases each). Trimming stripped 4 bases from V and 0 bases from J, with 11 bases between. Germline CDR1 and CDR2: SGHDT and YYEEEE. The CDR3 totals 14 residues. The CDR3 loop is CASSGGPSSYEQYF. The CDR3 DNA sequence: TGTGCCAGCAGCGGGGGACCGAGCTCCTACGAGCAGTACTTC.

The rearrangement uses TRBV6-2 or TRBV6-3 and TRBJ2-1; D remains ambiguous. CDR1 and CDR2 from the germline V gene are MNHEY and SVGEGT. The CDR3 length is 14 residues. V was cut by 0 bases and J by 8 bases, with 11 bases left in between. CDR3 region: CASSYSVIADEQFF. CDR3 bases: TGTGCCAGCAGTTACTCGGTGATAGCTGATGAGCAGTTCTTC.

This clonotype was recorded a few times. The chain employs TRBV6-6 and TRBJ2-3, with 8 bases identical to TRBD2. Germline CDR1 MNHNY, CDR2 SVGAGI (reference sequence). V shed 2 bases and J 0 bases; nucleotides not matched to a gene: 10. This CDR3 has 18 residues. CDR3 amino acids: CASSYTWGSGVSTDTQYF. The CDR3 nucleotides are TGTGCCAGCAGTTACACCTGGGGTAGCGGGGTTAGCACAGATACGCAGTATTTT.

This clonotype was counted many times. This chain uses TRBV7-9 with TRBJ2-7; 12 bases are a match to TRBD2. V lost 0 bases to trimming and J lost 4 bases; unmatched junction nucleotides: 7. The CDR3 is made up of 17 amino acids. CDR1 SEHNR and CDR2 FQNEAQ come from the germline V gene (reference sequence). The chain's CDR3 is CASSLAVLAGGSYEQYF. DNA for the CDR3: TGTGCCAGCAGCTTAGCAGTACTAGCGGGGGGCAGTTACGAGCAGTACTTC.

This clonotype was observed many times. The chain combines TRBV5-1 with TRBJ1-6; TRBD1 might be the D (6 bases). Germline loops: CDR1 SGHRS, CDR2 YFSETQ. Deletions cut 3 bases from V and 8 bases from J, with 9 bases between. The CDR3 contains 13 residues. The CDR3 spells CASSSRQDSPLHF. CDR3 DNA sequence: TGCGCCAGCAGCTCCAGACAGGATTCACCCCTCCACTTT.

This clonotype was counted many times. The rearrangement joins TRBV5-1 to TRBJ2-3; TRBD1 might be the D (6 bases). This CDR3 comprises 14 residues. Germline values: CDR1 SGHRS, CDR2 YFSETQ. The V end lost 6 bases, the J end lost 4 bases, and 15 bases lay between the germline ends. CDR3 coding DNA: TGCGCCAGCACCCGGGACACATTCCCAGATACGCAGTATTTT. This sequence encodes CASTRDTFPDTQYF.

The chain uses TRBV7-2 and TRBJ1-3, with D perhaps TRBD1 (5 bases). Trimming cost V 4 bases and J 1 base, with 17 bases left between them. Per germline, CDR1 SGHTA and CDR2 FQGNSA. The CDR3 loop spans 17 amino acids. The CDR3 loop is CASSSAGGGWSGNTIYF. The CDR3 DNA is TGTGCCAGCAGCTCAGCCGGGGGGGGTTGGTCTGGAAACACCATATATTTT.

CDR3 protein: CASSKRAGSNSPLHF. The CDR3 DNA reads TGTGCCAGCAGCAAACGTGCGGGGAGTAATTCACCCCTCCACTTT. The V and J genes are TRBV9 and TRBJ1-6; D gene unclear. This CDR3 region has 15 residues. CDR1 is SGDLS, CDR2 YYNGEE, per germline. The V end was cut by 4 bases, the J end by 6 bases, with 14 bases between.

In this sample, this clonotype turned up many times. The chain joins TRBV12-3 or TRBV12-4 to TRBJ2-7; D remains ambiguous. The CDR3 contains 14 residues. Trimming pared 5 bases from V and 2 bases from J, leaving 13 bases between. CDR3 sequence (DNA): TGTGCCAGCAGTCCGATAATGGGTCCCTACGAGCAGTACTTC. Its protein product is CASSPIMGPYEQYF.

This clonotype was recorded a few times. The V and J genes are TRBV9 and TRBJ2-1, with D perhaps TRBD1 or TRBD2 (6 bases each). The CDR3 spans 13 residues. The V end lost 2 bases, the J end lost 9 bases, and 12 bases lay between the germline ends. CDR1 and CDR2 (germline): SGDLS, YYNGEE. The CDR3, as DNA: TGTGCCAGCAGCGTTGGGGGGCGCACTGAGCAGTTCTTC. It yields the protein CASSVGGRTEQFF.

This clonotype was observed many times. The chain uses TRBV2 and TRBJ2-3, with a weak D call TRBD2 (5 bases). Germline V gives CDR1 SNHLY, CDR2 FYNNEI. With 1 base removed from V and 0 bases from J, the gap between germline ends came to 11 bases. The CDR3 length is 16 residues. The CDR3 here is CASSEVEGPSTDTQYF. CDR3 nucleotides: TGTGCCAGCAGTGAAGTTGAGGGTCCGAGCACAGATACGCAGTATTTT.

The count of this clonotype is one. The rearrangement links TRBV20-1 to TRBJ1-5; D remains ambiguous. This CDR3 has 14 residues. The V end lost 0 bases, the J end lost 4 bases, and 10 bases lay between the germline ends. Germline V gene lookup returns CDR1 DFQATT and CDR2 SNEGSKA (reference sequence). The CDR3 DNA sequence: TGCAGTGCTAGAGAAACCAATGTGAATCAGCCCCAGCATTTT. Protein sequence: CSARETNVNQPQHF.

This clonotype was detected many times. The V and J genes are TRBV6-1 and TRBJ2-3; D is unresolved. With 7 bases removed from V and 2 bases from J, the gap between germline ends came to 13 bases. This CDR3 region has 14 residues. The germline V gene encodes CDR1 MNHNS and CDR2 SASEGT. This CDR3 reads CASKTYGFTDTQYF. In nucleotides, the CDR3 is TGTGCCAGCAAAACTTACGGTTTCACAGATACGCAGTATTTT.

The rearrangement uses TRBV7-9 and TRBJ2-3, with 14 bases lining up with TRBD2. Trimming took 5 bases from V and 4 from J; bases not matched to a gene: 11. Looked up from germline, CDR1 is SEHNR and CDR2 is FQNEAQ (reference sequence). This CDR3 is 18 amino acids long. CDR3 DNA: TGTGCCAGCAGCCATGACTTCCGACTAGCGGGGGGGGCAGATACGCAGTATTTT. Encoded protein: CASSHDFRLAGGADTQYF. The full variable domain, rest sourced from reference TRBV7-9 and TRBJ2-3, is DTGVSQNPRHKITKRGQNVTFRCDPISEHNRLYWYRQTLGQGPEFLTYFQNEAQLEKSRLLSDRFSAERPKGSFSTLEIQRTEQGDSAMYLCASSHDFRLAGGADTQYFGPGTRLTVL.

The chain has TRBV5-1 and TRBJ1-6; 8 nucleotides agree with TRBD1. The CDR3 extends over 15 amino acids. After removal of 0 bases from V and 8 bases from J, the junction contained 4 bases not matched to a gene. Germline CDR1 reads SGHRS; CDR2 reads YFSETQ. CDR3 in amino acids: CASSLGTGNDSPLHF. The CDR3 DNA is TGCGCCAGCAGCTTGGGGACAGGGAATGATTCACCCCTCCACTTT.

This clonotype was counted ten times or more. The CDR3 protein is CASSQTGGATNEQFF. The CDR3 DNA sequence: TGTGCCAGCAGCCAAACAGGGGGGGCAACCAATGAGCAGTTCTTC. V is TRBV7-3 and J is TRBJ2-1, with D maybe TRBD1 (8 bases). V was trimmed by 5 bases and J by 6 bases, leaving 17 bases between them. Per germline, CDR1 SGHTA and CDR2 FQGTGA. CDR3 length: 15 amino acids.

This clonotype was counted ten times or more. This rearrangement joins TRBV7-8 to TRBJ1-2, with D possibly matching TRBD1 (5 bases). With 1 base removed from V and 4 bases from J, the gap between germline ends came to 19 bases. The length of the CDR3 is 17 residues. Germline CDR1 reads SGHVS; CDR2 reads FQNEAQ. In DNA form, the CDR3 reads TGTGCCAGCAGCTTAGGTCGTCGAAGGGGTTTAAGCTATGGCTACACCTTC. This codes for CASSLGRRRGLSYGYTF.

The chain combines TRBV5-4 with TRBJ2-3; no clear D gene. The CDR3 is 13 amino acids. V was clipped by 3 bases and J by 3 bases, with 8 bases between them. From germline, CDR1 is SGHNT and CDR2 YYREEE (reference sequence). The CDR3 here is CASSSTWTDTQYF. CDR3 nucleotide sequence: TGTGCCAGCAGCTCGACCTGGACAGATACGCAGTATTTT.

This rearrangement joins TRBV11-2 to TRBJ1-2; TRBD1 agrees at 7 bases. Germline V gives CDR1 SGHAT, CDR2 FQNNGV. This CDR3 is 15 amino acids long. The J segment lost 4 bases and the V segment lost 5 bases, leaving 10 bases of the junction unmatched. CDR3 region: CASSIPTGKSYGYTF. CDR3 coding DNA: TGTGCCAGCAGCATCCCGACAGGGAAATCCTATGGCTACACCTTC.

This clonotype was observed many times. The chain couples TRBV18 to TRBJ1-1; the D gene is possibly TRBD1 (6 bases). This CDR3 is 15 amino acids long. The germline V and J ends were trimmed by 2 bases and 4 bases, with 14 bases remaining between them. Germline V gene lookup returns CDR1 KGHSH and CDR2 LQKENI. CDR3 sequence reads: CASSPVGAGGTEAFF. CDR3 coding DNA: TGTGCCAGCTCACCAGTGGGGGCGGGCGGCACTGAAGCTTTCTTT.

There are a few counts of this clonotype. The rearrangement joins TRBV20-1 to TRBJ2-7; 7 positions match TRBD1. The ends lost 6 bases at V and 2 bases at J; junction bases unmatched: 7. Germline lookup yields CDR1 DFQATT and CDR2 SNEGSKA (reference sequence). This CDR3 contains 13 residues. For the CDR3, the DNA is TGCAGTGCCCCAAGTACAGGGGCCTACGAGCAGTACTTC. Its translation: CSAPSTGAYEQYF.

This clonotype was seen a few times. The chain's CDR3 is CASSRNIYGYTF. CDR3 coding DNA: TGTGCCAGCTCTCGGAACATCTATGGCTACACCTTC. This rearrangement joins TRBV12-3 or TRBV12-4 to TRBJ1-2, with unresolved D. Trimming shortened V by 8 bases and J by 4 bases, and 11 bases separated the two germline ends. The CDR3 sequence is 12 residues long.